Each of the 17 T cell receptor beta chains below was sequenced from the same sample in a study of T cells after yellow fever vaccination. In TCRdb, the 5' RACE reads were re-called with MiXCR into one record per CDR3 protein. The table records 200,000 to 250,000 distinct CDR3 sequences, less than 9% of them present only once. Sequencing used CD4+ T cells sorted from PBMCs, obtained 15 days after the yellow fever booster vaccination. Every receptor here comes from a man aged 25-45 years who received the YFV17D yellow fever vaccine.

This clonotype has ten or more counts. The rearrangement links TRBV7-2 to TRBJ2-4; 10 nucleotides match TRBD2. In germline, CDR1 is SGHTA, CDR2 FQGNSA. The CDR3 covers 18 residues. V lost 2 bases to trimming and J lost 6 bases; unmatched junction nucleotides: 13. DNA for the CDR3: TGTGCCAGCAGCTTATCCCTAGCGGGAGTTCTCACAATAAACATTCAGTACTTC. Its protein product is CASSLSLAGVLTINIQYF.

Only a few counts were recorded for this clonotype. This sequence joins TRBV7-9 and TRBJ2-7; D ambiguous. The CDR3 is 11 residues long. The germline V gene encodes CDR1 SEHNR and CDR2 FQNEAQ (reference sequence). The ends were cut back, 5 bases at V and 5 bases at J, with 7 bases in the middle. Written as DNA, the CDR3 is TGTGCCAGCAGCCGAACGGACGAGCAGTACTTC. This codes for CASSRTDEQYF.

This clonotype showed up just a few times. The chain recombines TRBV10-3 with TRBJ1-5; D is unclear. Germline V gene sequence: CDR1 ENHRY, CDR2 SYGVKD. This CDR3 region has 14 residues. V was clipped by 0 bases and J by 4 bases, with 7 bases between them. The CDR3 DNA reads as TGTGCCATCAGTGAGTCCGAGCTAAATCAGCCCCAGCATTTT. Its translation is CAISESELNQPQHF.

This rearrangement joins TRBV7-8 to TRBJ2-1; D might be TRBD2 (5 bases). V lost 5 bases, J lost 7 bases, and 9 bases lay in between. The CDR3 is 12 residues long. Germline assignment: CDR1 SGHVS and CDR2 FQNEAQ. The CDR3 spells CASSGSKNEQFF. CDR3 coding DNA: TGTGCCAGCAGCGGGAGTAAGAATGAGCAGTTCTTC.

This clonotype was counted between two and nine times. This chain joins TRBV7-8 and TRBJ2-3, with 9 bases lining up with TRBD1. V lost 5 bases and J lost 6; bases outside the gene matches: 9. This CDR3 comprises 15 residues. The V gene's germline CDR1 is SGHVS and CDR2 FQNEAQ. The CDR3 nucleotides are TGTGCCAGCAGCATATTGGGGACAGGGATGGATACGCAGTATTTT. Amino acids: CASSILGTGMDTQYF.

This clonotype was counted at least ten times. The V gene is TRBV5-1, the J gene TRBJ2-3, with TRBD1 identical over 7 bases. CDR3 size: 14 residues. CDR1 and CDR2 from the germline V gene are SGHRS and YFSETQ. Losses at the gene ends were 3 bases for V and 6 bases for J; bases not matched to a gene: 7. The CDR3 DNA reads TGCGCCAGCAGCTCAAGGACAGGCGAGGATACGCAGTATTTT. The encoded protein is CASSSRTGEDTQYF.

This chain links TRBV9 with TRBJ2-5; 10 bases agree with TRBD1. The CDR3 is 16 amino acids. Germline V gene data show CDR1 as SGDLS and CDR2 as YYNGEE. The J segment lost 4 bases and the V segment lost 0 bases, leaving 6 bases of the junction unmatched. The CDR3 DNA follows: TGTGCCAGCAGCGTAGGGGGACAGGGGCTAGGAGAGACCCAGTACTTC. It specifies CASSVGGQGLGETQYF.

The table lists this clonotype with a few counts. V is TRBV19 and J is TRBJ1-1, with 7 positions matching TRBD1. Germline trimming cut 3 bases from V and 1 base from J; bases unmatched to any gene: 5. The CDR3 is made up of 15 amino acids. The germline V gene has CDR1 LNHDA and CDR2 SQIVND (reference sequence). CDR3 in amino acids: CASSMGQIGNTEAFF. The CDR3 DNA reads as TGTGCCAGTAGTATGGGACAGATAGGGAACACTGAAGCTTTCTTT.

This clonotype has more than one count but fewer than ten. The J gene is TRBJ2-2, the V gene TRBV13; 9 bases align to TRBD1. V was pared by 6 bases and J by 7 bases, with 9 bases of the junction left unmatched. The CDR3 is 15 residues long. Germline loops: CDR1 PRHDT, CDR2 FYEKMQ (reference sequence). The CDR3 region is CASRSRDRVVGELFF. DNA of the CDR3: TGTGCCAGCAGATCCCGGGACAGGGTCGTCGGGGAGCTGTTTTTT. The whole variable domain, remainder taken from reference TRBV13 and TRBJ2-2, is AAGVIQSPRHLIKEKRETATLKCYPIPRHDTVYWYQQGPGQDPQFLISFYEKMQSDKGSIPDRFSAQQFSDYHSELNMSSLELGDSALYFCASRSRDRVVGELFFGEGSRLTVL.

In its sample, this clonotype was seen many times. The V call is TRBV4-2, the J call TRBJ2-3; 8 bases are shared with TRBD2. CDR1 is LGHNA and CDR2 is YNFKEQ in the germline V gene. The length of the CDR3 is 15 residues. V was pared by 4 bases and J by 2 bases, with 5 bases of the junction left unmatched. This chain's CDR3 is CASSPPLAVTDTQYF. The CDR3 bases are TGTGCCAGCAGCCCTCCACTAGCGGTCACAGATACGCAGTATTTT.

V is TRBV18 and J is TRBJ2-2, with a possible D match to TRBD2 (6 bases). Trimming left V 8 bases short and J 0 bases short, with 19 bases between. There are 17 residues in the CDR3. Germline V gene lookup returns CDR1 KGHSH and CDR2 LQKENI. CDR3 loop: CASPTIPGLPNTGELFF. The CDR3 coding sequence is TGTGCCAGCCCAACAATCCCGGGACTCCCGAACACCGGGGAGCTGTTTTTT. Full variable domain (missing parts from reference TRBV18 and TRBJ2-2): NAGVMQNPRHLVRRRGQEARLRCSPMKGHSHVYWYRQLPEEGLKFMVYLQKENIIDESGMPKERFSAEFPKEGPSILRIQQVVRGDSAAYFCASPTIPGLPNTGELFFGEGSRLTVL.

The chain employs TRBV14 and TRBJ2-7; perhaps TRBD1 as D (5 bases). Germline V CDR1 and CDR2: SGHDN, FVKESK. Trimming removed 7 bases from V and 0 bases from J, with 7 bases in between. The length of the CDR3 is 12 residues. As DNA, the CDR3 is TGTGCCAGCAAGGACAACTCCTACGAGCAGTACTTC. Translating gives CASKDNSYEQYF.

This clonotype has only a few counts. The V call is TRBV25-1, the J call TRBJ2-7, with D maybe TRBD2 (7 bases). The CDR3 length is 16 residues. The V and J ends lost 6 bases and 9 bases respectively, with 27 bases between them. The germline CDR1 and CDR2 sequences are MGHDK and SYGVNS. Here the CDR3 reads CASRDRDTSDVRGQYF. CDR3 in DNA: TGTGCCAGCAGGGATAGGGACACTAGCGACGTACGAGGGCAGTACTTC.

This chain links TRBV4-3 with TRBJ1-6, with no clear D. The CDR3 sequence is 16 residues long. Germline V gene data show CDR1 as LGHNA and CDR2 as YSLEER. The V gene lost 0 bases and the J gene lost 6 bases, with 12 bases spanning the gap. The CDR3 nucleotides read TGCGCCAGCAGCCAAGATCTCGGCGGGCCTAATTCACCCCTCCACTTT. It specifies CASSQDLGGPNSPLHF.

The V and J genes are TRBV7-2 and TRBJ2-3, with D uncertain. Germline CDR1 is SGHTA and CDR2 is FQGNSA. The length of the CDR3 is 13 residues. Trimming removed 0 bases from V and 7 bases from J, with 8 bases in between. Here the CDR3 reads CASSLAWKNTQYF. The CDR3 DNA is TGTGCCAGCAGCTTAGCGTGGAAGAATACGCAGTATTTT.

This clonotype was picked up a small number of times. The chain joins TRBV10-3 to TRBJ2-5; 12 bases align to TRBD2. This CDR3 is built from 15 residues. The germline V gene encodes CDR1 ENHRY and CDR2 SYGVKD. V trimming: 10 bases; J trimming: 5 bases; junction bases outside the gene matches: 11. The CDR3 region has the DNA TGTGCCACCTACACTCCTAGCGGGAGGGACGAGACCCAGTACTTC. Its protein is CATYTPSGRDETQYF.

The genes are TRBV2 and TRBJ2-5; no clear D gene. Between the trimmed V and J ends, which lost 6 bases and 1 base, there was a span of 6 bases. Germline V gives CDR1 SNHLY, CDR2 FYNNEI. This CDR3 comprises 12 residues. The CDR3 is CASRASQETQYF. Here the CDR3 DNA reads TGTGCCAGCAGAGCTAGCCAAGAGACCCAGTACTTC. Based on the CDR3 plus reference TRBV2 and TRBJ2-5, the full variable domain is EPEVTQTPSHQVTQMGQEVILRCVPISNHLYFYWYRQILGQKVEFLVSFYNNEISEKSEIFDDQFSVERPDGSNFTLKIRSTKLEDSAMYFCASRASQETQYFGPGTRLLVL.